This T cell receptor beta chain was profiled in a study of blood T cell dynamics during melanoma immunotherapy. Study summary: Patients with metastatic melanoma got pembrolizumab or nivolumab-ipilimumab as first-line care. Study findings and constraints: At W3, later disease-control patients showed bifurcated PBMC repertoire changes, unlike progressors.

As for time point: week 3, after first cycle of checkpoint inhibitor. Blood was drawn before treatment and at week 3 after checkpoint blockade. At 12 weeks after first infusion, RECIST 1.1 defined response for most patients. The germline V gene encodes CDR1 SNHLY and CDR2 FYNNEI. This CDR3 has 17 residues. V lost 4 bases, J lost 2 bases, and 9 bases stayed unmatched. Notes on this clone: The antigen is unknown.

TCRdb keeps only in-frame clones here, not all; method: immunoSEQ multiplex PCR. The sample includes about 19,000 clones, 87% of them seen just once. The TCR comes from a human donor with melanoma. The chain combines TRBV2 with TRBJ2-3; 10 bases align to TRBD1. The sample was blood, taken from a patient treated with checkpoint blockade. The DNA of the CDR3 is TGTGCCAGCAGTGCCTGGACAGGGGGATCCTTCACAGATACGCAGTATTTT. Amino acids: CASSAWTGGSFTDTQYF. Combining the CDR3 with reference TRBV2 and TRBJ2-3 gives the whole variable domain EPEVTQTPSHQVTQMGQEVILRCVPISNHLYFYWYRQILGQKVEFLVSFYNNEISEKSEIFDDQFSVERPDGSNFTLKIRSTKLEDSAMYFCASSAWTGGSFTDTQYFGPGTRLTVL.